The next 8 T cell receptor beta chains were all read from a single sample in a study of regulatory T cells in long-lasting Graves disease. Time point defined: newly diagnosed GD, antithyroid drugs for less than 3 months. RNA extracted from PBMCs served as the sequencing template. In building TCR beta libraries, iRepertoire HTBI primers were used together with Arm-PCR of CDR3 regions. MiXCR, applied by TCRdb to the multiplex PCR reads, yields one record per CDR3 protein. The table has fewer than 450,000 distinct CDR3 sequences, 15% seen once; the top ten hold about 7.8%. These data are also associated with another study on T cells in Graves' hyperthyroidism and ophthalmopathy.

This sample comprised peripheral blood mononuclear cells (PBMCs), obtained at new diagnosis, from a patient treated with antithyroid drugs. These receptors all come from a woman between 40 and 55 years old with Graves disease.

This clonotype was detected ten times or more. The chain is built from TRBV11-1 and TRBJ2-7, with 14 bases lining up with TRBD2. CDR3 length: 17 amino acids. Germline V lookup: CDR1 SGHAT, CDR2 FQDESV (reference sequence). Trimming cost V 5 bases and J 5 bases; bases outside gene matches: 11. CDR3 nucleotides: TGTGCCAGCAGCACACCGAGACTAGCGGGAGGGCCCAACGAGCAGTACTTC. Translating gives CASSTPRLAGGPNEQYF.

This clonotype was seen a single time. A much larger clone differs from this one at a single base, so this may be a read error. In this CDR3 the conserved last residue, phenylalanine or tryptophan, is missing, so a read error is likely. The chain carries TRBV6-2 or TRBV6-3 and TRBJ2-7; possible D gene TRBD2, 5 bases. The length of the CDR3 is 15 residues. Trimming cost V 0 bases and J 0 bases, with 9 bases left between them. Germline V gene lookup returns CDR1 MNHEY and CDR2 SVGEGT. For the CDR3, the DNA is TGTGCCAGCAGTTACTCGCCGGGGTACTCCTACGAGCAGTACTCC. Protein: CASSYSPGYSYEQYS.

This clonotype was counted many times. CDR3 amino acids: CASSEGGLAMDEQFF. CDR3 bases: TGTGCCAGCAGTGAGGGGGGACTAGCCATGGATGAGCAGTTCTTC. The rearrangement uses TRBV2 and TRBJ2-1; 9 bases line up with TRBD2. The CDR3 sequence is 15 residues long. Trimming cost V 3 bases and J 8 bases; bases outside gene matches: 8. Germline values: CDR1 SNHLY, CDR2 FYNNEI.

V is TRBV19 and J is TRBJ1-1; D might be TRBD1 (5 bases). The CDR3 totals 14 residues. The germline V gene has CDR1 LNHDA and CDR2 SQIVND (reference sequence). Between the trimmed V and J ends, which lost 3 bases and 5 bases, there was a span of 13 bases. The chain's CDR3 is CASSISQGGTEAFF. DNA of the CDR3: TGTGCCAGTAGTATCTCGCAGGGCGGAACTGAAGCTTTCTTT.

The chain uses TRBV9 and TRBJ2-7, with TRBD1 identical over 8 bases. With V trimmed by 3 bases and J by 5 bases, 4 bases remained unmatched. Germline V gene lookup returns CDR1 SGDLS and CDR2 YYNGEE. The CDR3 is 13 residues long. CDR3 in DNA: TGTGCCAGCAGCGCGACAGGGGTCCACGAGCAGTACTTC. It codes for CASSATGVHEQYF. The full variable domain, in which reference TRBV9 and TRBJ2-7 provide the parts outside the CDR3, is DSGVTQTPKHLITATGQRVTLRCSPRSGDLSVYWYQQSLDQGLQFLIQYYNGEERAKGNILERFSAQQFPDLHSELNLSSLELGDSALYFCASSATGVHEQYFGPGTRLTVT.

This clonotype came up a few times. V is TRBV10-3 and J is TRBJ2-3, with D unresolved. The CDR3 totals 12 residues. Germline CDR1 and CDR2: ENHRY and SYGVKD. The V end lost 0 bases, the J end lost 4 bases, and 2 bases lay between the germline ends. The CDR3 spells CAISESADTQYF. CDR3 sequence (DNA): TGTGCCATCAGTGAGTCAGCAGATACGCAGTATTTT.

This clonotype was counted many times. This chain connects TRBV19 to TRBJ2-6; D may match TRBD1 or TRBD2 (5 bases each). The germline CDR1 and CDR2 sequences are LNHDA and SQIVND (reference sequence). The V end was cut by 3 bases, the J end by 2 bases, with 8 bases between. The CDR3 runs to 15 residues. The CDR3, as DNA: TGTGCCAGTAGTATTGGGGGAACTGGGGCCAACGTCCTGACTTTC. Translation gives CASSIGGTGANVLTF.

This clonotype appeared many times. V is TRBV28 and J is TRBJ2-2; D is unresolved. CDR1 is MDHEN, CDR2 SYDVKM, per germline. V was clipped by 8 bases and J by 2 bases, with 18 bases between them. The CDR3 consists of 16 residues. The DNA for the CDR3 is TGTGCCAGCTCATCTCCTTGGGCCCCCAACACCGGGGAGCTGTTTTTT. This gives the protein CASSSPWAPNTGELFF.